This TCR beta chain was identified during a study of T cell repertoires in cytomegalovirus infection. The V end was cut by 3 bases, the J end by 0 bases, with 9 bases between. This CDR3 is 15 amino acids long. Details on this clonotype: Its antigen is not known.

TCRdb fed the reads into MiXCR, producing one record per CDR3 protein. This repertoire shows approximately 76,000 distinct CDR3 sequences, around 37% found once; its top ten account for approximately 93%. This specimen consisted of CD8+ T cells from cultured PBMCs, obtained from culture after CMV antigen stimulation. The TCR was taken from a human donor in good health (CMV status not recorded). Some clones in this sample may be carry-over from other donors' samples. The rearrangement uses TRBV12-3 or TRBV12-4 and TRBJ1-3; D not certain. CDR3 residues: CASSLLGSSGNTIYF. DNA for the CDR3: TGTGCCAGCAGTTTGTTAGGTTCCTCTGGAAACACCATATATTTT.